The 5 T cell receptor beta chains presented below share a single source sample, sequenced in a study of control samples from healthy donors and cancer patients. The assay was immunoSEQ multiplex PCR, and TCRdb's table has in-frame clones only and misses some. This table holds approximately 49,000 clones, around 85% found once. Sequences were obtained from PBMCs. These receptors all come from a woman between 50 and 59 years old with lung cancer.

The chain couples TRBV6-2 or TRBV6-3 to TRBJ1-1; D is ambiguous. Between the trimmed V and J ends, which lost 4 bases and 4 bases, there was a span of 13 bases. Per the germline V gene, CDR1 is MNHEY and CDR2 is SVGEGT. CDR3 size: 14 residues. CDR3: CASSLAPLGTEAFF. The DNA for the CDR3 is TGTGCCAGCAGTTTAGCCCCCCTGGGCACTGAAGCTTTCTTT.

The chain carries TRBV11-1 and TRBJ1-1, with TRBD1 identical over 7 bases. Germline assignment: CDR1 SGHAT and CDR2 FQDESV (reference sequence). There are 15 residues in the CDR3. V was pared by 1 base and J by 1 base, with 3 bases of the junction left unmatched. The CDR3 protein is CASSLEGGRNTEAFF. The CDR3 DNA reads as TGTGCCAGCAGCTTAGAAGGGGGCAGGAACACTGAAGCTTTCTTT.

This clone is a singleton in its sample. The chain joins TRBV5-1 to TRBJ1-1, with 7 bases that match TRBD1. Per germline, CDR1 SGHRS and CDR2 YFSETQ. The CDR3 runs to 16 residues. Trimming removed 2 bases from V and 1 base from J; junction bases left unmatched: 8. CDR3 sequence reads: CASSLTIGTANTEAFF. The CDR3 nucleotides read TGCGCCAGCAGCTTAACTATAGGGACAGCGAACACTGAAGCTTTCTTT. Drawing the rest from reference TRBV5-1 and TRBJ1-1, the complete variable domain is KAGVTQTPRYLIKTRGQQVTLSCSPISGHRSVSWYQQTPGQGLQFLFEYFSETQRNKGNFPGRFSGRQFSNSRSEMNVSTLELGDSALYLCASSLTIGTANTEAFFGQGTRLTVV.

The V call is TRBV28, the J call TRBJ2-1, with 14 bases aligning to TRBD2. Germline V gives CDR1 MDHEN, CDR2 SYDVKM. This CDR3 has 16 amino acids. V trimming: 1 base; J trimming: 10 bases; junction bases outside the gene matches: 6. CDR3 in DNA: TGTGCCAGCAGTTTATTGACTAGCGGGGGGGCAGGCGAGCAGTTCTTC. Its translation: CASSLLTSGGAGEQFF.

The chain carries TRBV4-1 and TRBJ2-7; 7 positions match TRBD2. Germline assignment: CDR1 MGHRA and CDR2 YSYEKL. The CDR3 totals 16 residues. V dropped 1 base and J dropped 6; count of bases not matched to a gene: 12. The chain's CDR3 is CASSQGQGQGGFEQYF. CDR3 DNA: TGCGCCAGCAGCCAAGGGCAGGGCCAGGGAGGGTTCGAGCAGTACTTC.